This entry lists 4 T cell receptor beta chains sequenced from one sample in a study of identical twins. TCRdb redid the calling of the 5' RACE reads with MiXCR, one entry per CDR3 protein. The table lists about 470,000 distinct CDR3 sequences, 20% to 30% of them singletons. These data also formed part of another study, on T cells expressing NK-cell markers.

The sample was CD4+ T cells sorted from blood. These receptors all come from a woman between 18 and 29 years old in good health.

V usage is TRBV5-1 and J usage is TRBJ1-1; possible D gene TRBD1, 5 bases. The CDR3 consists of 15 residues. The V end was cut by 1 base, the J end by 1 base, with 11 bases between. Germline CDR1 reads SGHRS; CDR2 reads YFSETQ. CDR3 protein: CASSLLGPANTEAFF. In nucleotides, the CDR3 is TGCGCCAGCAGCTTGTTGGGGCCCGCGAACACTGAAGCTTTCTTT.

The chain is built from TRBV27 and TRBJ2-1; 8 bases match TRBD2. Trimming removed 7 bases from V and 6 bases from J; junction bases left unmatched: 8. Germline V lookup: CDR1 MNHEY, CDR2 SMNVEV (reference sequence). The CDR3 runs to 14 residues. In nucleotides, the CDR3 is TGTGCCAGCATCCTCGGGGGGGCCTCCAATGAGCAGTTCTTC. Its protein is CASILGGASNEQFF.

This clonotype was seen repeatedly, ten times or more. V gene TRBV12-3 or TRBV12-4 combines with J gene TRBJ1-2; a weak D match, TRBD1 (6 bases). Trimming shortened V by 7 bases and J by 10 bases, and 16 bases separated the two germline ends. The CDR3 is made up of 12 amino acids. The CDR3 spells CASTINDRPYTF. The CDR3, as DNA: TGTGCCAGCACCATAAACGACAGGCCCTACACCTTC.

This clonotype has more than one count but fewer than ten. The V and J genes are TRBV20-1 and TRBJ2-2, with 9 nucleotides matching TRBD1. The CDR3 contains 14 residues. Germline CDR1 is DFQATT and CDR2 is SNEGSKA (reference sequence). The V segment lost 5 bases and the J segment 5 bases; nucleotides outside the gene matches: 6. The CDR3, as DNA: TGCAGTGCTTTGGGACAGGGCCAAACCGGGGAGCTGTTTTTT. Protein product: CSALGQGQTGELFF.